A selection of T cell receptor beta chains follows, all from one sample in a study of OX40 agonist ivuxolimab in advanced cancers. Produced via immunoSEQ multiplex PCR; TCRdb's table is partial and in-frame only. The profile shows about 70,000 clones, more than 80% of them singletons. The sample was CD4+ or CD8+ T cells sorted from blood, taken in a trial of the OX40 agonist ivuxolimab. Every receptor here comes from an adult with an advanced solid tumor such as melanoma, head and neck, liver or kidney cancer. Both conserved end residues are trimmed from each CDR3. Each record gives: CDR3 protein, J gene, V gene.

CDR3 protein: ATSRGGGGGAVEQF
J gene: TRBJ2-1
V gene: TRBV15

CDR3 protein: ASSHPGTNYGYT
J gene: TRBJ1-2
V gene: TRBV25-1

CDR3 protein: ASSESEWNYSGNTIY
J gene: TRBJ1-3
V gene: TRBV2

CDR3 protein: ASSSPTGEQY
J gene: TRBJ2-7
V gene: TRBV6-5

CDR3 protein: ASSLAAGEQY
J gene: TRBJ2-7
V gene: TRBV7-8

CDR3 protein: ASSGDRANIQY
J gene: TRBJ2-4
V gene: TRBV6-5

CDR3 protein: ASSQAGLAGGQETQY
J gene: TRBJ2-5
V gene: TRBV4-1

CDR3 protein: ASSMGRGRETQY
J gene: TRBJ2-5
V gene: TRBV19

CDR3 protein: ASSSQEWGGYT
J gene: TRBJ1-2
V gene: TRBV6-1

CDR3 protein: ASSPARAGQPQH
J gene: TRBJ1-5
V gene: TRBV19

CDR3 protein: ASSVSGAASGNTIY
J gene: TRBJ1-3
V gene: TRBV9

CDR3 protein: ASSLAPGLAVGQETQY
J gene: TRBJ2-5
V gene: TRBV11-2

CDR3 protein: ASSSSYPRGGGQEGYT
J gene: TRBJ1-2
V gene: TRBV28

CDR3 protein: ASSVRGPNTEAF
J gene: TRBJ1-1
V gene: TRBV7-2

CDR3 protein: ASSISGANTGELF
J gene: TRBJ2-2
V gene: TRBV19

CDR3 protein: ASSSTRYEQY
J gene: TRBJ2-7
V gene: TRBV7-2

CDR3 protein: ASRPGTRNEKLF
J gene: TRBJ1-4
V gene: TRBV28

CDR3 protein: ASSQDARGGAEAF
J gene: TRBJ1-1
V gene: TRBV4-1

CDR3 protein: ASSFVATEAF
J gene: TRBJ1-1
V gene: TRBV7-9

CDR3 protein: ATSTSSRAVEAF
J gene: TRBJ1-1
V gene: TRBV15

CDR3 protein: ASSQGGALASTDTQY
J gene: TRBJ2-3
V gene: TRBV4-1

CDR3 protein: ASSLDSPGPYEQY
J gene: TRBJ2-7
V gene: TRBV5-4

CDR3 protein: ASSEAGGSTDTQY
J gene: TRBJ2-3
V gene: TRBV2

CDR3 protein: ASSPAPGQGAGEQF
J gene: TRBJ2-1
V gene: TRBV5-1

CDR3 protein: ASSLTRPGLAGEQF
J gene: TRBJ2-1
V gene: TRBV11-2

CDR3 protein: ASSPGQGAISEETQY
J gene: TRBJ2-5
V gene: TRBV5-1

CDR3 protein: ASSEGLLPKTQY
J gene: TRBJ2-5
V gene: TRBV10-2

CDR3 protein: ASSSGLLNEQY
J gene: TRBJ2-7
V gene: TRBV19

CDR3 protein: ASRLRYGYT
J gene: TRBJ1-2
V gene: TRBV28

CDR3 protein: ASSQEGQGRADTQY
J gene: TRBJ2-3
V gene: TRBV4-2

CDR3 protein: ASSAQGVLQNEQY
J gene: TRBJ2-7
V gene: TRBV2

CDR3 protein: SASMAETQY
J gene: TRBJ2-5
V gene: TRBV20-1

CDR3 protein: ASSSEGGETQY
J gene: TRBJ2-5
V gene: TRBV7-9

CDR3 protein: ASSSLWGRSYGYT
J gene: TRBJ1-2
V gene: TRBV27

CDR3 protein: ASTSIAGGYNEQF
J gene: TRBJ2-1
V gene: TRBV7-2

CDR3 protein: ASSYNGEKLF
J gene: TRBJ1-4
V gene: TRBV6-5

CDR3 protein: ARPAVWAGRYEQY
J gene: TRBJ2-7
V gene: TRBV10-1

CDR3 protein: ASSSKGVETGELF
J gene: TRBJ2-2
V gene: TRBV2

CDR3 protein: ASSLTTGSTDTQY
J gene: TRBJ2-3
V gene: TRBV18

CDR3 protein: ASSAEGGFPGQVSDTQY
J gene: TRBJ2-3
V gene: TRBV9

CDR3 protein: ASSLEAQVYGYT
J gene: TRBJ1-2
V gene: TRBV7-9